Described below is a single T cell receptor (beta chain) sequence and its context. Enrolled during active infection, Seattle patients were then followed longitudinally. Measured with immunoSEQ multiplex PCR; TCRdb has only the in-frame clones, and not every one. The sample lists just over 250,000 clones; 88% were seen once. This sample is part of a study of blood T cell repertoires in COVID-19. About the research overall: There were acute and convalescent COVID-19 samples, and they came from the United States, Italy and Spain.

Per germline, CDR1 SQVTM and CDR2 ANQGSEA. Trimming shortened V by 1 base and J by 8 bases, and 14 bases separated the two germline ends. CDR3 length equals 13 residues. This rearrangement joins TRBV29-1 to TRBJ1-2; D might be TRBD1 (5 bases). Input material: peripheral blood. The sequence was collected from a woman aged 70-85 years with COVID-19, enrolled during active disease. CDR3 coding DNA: TGCAGCGTTGAAGTTAGACAGAGAGGCGGCTACACCTTC. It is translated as CSVEVRQRGGYTF.